The next 8 T cell receptor beta chains were all read from a single sample in a study of radiotherapy plus CTLA-4 blockade in lung cancer (dated by TCRdb to the late 2010s). The library was made by the immunoSEQ multiplex PCR assay. The table comes from immuneACCESS by way of TCRdb, which keeps in-frame sequences with V and J called. Part of the clones is missing from these tables; in studies checked, under half for an unresolved V gene and the rest for unknown reasons. The sample table lists some 70,000 clones, 79% of them with a count of one. Jointly, the top ten make up 8.5% to 10% of the sample. Specimen: peripheral blood, collected from a patient treated with radiotherapy plus ipilimumab. These receptors were obtained from a human donor with non-small cell lung cancer who had a complete response to radiotherapy plus ipilimumab.

The chain uses TRBV7-2 and TRBJ2-5, with unresolved D. V gave up 6 bases and J gave up 3 bases, with 14 bases separating them. CDR3 length equals 14 residues. Germline V gene lookup returns CDR1 SGHTA and CDR2 FQGNSA. The CDR3 bases are TGTGCCAGCAGACAGTGGGGTGGGGAAGAGACCCAGTACTTC. Its translation is CASRQWGGEETQYF.

The chain uses TRBV7-2 and TRBJ2-7, with a possible D match to TRBD1 (5 bases). Germline V lookup: CDR1 SGHTA, CDR2 FQGNSA. Deletions cut 7 bases from V and 4 bases from J, with 14 bases between. The CDR3 contains 13 residues. The CDR3 sequence: CASKSPGAYEQYF. The CDR3 nucleotides read TGTGCCAGCAAATCTCCTGGGGCATACGAGCAGTACTTC.

The chain links TRBV7-2 to TRBJ1-6, with D tentatively TRBD1 (5 bases). The V gene's germline CDR1 is SGHTA and CDR2 FQGNSA. CDR3 length: 15 amino acids. V lost 1 base, J lost 6 bases, and 10 bases lay in between. The CDR3 DNA sequence: TGTGCCAGCAGCTTAGGGGGGATTTTTAATTCACCCCTCCACTTT. Protein product: CASSLGGIFNSPLHF.

The chain is built from TRBV7-2 and TRBJ1-1; 9 bases align to TRBD1. After removal of 5 bases from V and 6 bases from J, the junction contained 7 bases not matched to a gene. The CDR3 runs 14 residues. The germline V gene encodes CDR1 SGHTA and CDR2 FQGNSA. The CDR3 region has the DNA TGTGCCAGCAGCAAAGACAGGGGGACCCCTGAAGCTTTCTTT. It codes for CASSKDRGTPEAFF.

The V gene is TRBV7-2, the J gene TRBJ2-2; D ambiguous. V was shortened by 1 base and J by 6 bases, with 6 bases between the two germline ends. The length of the CDR3 is 13 residues. The germline CDR1 and CDR2 sequences are SGHTA and FQGNSA. The CDR3 region has the DNA TGTGCCAGCAGCTTAGAGTATGCCGGGGAGCTGTTTTTT. Residues: CASSLEYAGELFF.

The chain uses TRBV7-9 and TRBJ2-1; no clear D. The germline gives CDR1 SEHNR, CDR2 FQNEAQ (reference sequence). Trimming cost V 1 base and J 9 bases, with 10 bases left between them. The CDR3 contains 13 residues. CDR3 nucleotides: TGTGCCAGCAGCTTAGAGTTTGTCGGTGAGCAGTTCTTC. Its protein product is CASSLEFVGEQFF. Together with reference TRBV7-9 and TRBJ2-1, the CDR3 gives the full variable domain: DTGVSQNPRHKITKRGQNVTFRCDPISEHNRLYWYRQTLGQGPEFLTYFQNEAQLEKSRLLSDRFSAERPKGSFSTLEIQRTEQGDSAMYLCASSLEFVGEQFFGPGTRLTVL.

This rearrangement joins TRBV2 to TRBJ2-5; 9 bases line up with TRBD1. In germline, CDR1 is SNHLY, CDR2 FYNNEI. This CDR3 spans 14 amino acids. Trimming removed 7 bases from V and 3 bases from J; junction bases left unmatched: 6. This chain's CDR3 is CASTGTGLKETQYF. The CDR3 DNA sequence: TGTGCCAGCACCGGGACAGGGTTGAAAGAGACCCAGTACTTC.

The rearrangement joins TRBV7-9 to TRBJ1-3, with D maybe TRBD1 (6 bases). Trimming stripped 3 bases from V and 0 bases from J, with 12 bases between. This CDR3 is 16 amino acids long. In germline, CDR1 is SEHNR, CDR2 FQNEAQ (reference sequence). CDR3 coding DNA: TGTGCCAGCAGCTTTAGGACAGACAGCTCTGGAAACACCATATATTTT. Encoded protein: CASSFRTDSSGNTIYF.